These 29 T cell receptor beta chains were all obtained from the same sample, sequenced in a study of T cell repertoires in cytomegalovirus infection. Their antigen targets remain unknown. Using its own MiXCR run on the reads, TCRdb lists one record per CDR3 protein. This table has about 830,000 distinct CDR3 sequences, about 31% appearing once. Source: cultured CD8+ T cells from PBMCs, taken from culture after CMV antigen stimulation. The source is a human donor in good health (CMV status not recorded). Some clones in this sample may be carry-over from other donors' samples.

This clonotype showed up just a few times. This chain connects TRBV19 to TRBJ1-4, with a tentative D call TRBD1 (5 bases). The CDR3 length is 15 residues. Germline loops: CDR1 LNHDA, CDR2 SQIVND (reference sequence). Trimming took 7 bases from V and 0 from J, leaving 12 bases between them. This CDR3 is CASTRGISTNEKLFF. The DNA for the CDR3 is TGTGCCAGTACTCGGGGGATATCAACTAATGAAAAACTGTTTTTT. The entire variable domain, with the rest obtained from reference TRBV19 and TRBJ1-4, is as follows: DGGITQSPKYLFRKEGQNVTLSCEQNLNHDAMYWYRQDPGQGLRLIYYSQIVNDFQKGDIAEGYSVSREKKESFPLTVTSAQKNPTAFYLCASTRGISTNEKLFFGSGTQLSVL.

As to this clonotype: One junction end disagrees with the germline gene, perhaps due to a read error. The CDR3 sequence is CASSLGPHGILAGRGNEQLF. The CDR3 region has the DNA TGTGCCAGCAGCTTAGGTCCCCATGGGATACTAGCGGGTAGGGGCAATGAGCAGTTGTTC. The chain joins TRBV7-6 to TRBJ2-1, with 9 bases matching TRBD2. CDR3 length: 20 residues. CDR1 SGHVS and CDR2 FNYEAQ come from the germline V gene. The whole variable domain, filled in from reference TRBV7-6 and TRBJ2-1, reads GAGVSQSPRYKVTKRGQDVALRCDPISGHVSLYWYRQALGQGPEFLTYFNYEAQQDKSGLPNDRFSAERPEGSISTLTIQRTEQRDSAMYRCASSLGPHGILAGRGNEQLFGPGTRLTVL.

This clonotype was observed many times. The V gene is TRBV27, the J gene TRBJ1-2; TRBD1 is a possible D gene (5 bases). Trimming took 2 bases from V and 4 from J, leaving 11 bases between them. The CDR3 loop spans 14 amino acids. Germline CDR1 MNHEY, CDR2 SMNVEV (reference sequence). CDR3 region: CASSLPGRGYGYTF. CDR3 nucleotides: TGTGCCAGCAGTTTACCGGGACGGGGCTATGGCTACACCTTC.

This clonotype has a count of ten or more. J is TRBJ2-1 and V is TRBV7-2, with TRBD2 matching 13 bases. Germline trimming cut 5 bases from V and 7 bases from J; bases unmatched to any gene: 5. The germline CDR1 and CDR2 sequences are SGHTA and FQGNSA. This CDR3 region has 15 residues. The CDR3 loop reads CASSAGLAGMNEQFF. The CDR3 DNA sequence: TGTGCCAGCAGCGCGGGACTAGCGGGGATGAATGAGCAGTTCTTC.

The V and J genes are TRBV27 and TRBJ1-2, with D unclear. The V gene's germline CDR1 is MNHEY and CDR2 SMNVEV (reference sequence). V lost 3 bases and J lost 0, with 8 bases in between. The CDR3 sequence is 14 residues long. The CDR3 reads CASSFSSTNYGYTF. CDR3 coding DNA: TGTGCCAGCAGTTTCTCCAGCACTAACTATGGCTACACCTTC.

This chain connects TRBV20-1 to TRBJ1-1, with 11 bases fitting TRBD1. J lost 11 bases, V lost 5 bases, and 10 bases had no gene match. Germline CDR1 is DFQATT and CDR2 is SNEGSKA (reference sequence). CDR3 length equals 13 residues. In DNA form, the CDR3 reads TGCAGTGCTGAGATGGACAGGGGGCGAAAGGCTTTCTTT. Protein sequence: CSAEMDRGRKAFF.

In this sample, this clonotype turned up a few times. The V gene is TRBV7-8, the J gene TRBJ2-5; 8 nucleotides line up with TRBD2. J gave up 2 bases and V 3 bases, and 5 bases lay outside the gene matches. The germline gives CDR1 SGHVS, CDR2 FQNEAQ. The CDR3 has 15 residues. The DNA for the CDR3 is TGTGCCAGCAGCTTCGTGTCGGGGGGGCAAGAGACCCAGTACTTC. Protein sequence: CASSFVSGGQETQYF.

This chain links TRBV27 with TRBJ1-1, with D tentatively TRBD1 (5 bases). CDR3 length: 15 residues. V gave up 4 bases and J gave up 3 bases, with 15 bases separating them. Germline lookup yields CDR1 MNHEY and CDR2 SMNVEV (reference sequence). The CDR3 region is CASSSRAWDYTEAFF. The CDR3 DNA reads TGTGCCAGCAGTTCCCGGGCTTGGGACTACACTGAAGCTTTCTTT.

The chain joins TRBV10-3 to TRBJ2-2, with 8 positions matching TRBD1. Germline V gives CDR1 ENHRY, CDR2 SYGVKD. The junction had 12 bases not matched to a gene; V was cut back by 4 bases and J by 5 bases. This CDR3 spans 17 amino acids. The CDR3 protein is CAISGESGGVRTGELFF. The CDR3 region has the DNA TGTGCCATCAGTGGAGAGTCAGGGGGCGTGCGTACCGGGGAGCTGTTTTTT.

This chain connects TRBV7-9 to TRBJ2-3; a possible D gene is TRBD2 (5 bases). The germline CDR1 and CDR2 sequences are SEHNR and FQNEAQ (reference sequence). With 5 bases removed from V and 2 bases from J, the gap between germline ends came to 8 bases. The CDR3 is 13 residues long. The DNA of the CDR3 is TGTGCCAGCAGCCCTGACTACACAGATACGCAGTATTTT. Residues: CASSPDYTDTQYF.

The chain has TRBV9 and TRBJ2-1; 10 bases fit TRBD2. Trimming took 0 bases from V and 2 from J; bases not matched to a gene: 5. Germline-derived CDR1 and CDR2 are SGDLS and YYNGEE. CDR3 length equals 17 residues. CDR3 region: CASSVVASGGPYNEQFF. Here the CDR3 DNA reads TGTGCCAGCAGCGTAGTGGCTAGCGGGGGCCCCTACAATGAGCAGTTCTTC.

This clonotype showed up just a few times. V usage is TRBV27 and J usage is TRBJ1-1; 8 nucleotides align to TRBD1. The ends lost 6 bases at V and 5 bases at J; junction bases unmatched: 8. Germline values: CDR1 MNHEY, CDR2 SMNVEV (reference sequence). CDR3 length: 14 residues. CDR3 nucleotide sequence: TGTGCCAGCAGAGACGCAGGGGGCTGGACTGAAGCTTTCTTT. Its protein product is CASRDAGGWTEAFF.

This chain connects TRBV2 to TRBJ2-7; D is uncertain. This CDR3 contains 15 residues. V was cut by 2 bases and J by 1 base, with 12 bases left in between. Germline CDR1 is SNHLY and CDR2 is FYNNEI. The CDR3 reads CASSETGYYSYEQYF. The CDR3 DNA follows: TGTGCCAGCAGTGAAACGGGCTACTATTCCTACGAGCAGTACTTC.

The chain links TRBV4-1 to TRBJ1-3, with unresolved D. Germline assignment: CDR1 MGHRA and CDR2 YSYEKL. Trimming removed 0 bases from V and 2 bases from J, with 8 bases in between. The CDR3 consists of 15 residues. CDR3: CASSQEEMAGNTIYF. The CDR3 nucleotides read TGCGCCAGCAGCCAAGAGGAGATGGCTGGAAACACCATATATTTT.

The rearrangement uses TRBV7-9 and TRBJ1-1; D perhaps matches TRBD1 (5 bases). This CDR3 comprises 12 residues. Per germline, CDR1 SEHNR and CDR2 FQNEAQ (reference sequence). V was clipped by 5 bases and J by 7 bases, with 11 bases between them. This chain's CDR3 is CASSRIDSEAFF. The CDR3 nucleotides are TGTGCCAGCAGCCGTATAGACAGTGAAGCTTTCTTT.

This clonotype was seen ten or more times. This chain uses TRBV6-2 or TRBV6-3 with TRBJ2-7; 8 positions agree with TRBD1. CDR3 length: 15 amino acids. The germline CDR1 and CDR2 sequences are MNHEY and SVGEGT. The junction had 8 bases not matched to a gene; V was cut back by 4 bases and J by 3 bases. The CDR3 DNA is TGTGCCAGCAGTTTGGGGGACAGGTCGGGCTACGAGCAGTACGTC. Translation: CASSLGDRSGYEQYV.

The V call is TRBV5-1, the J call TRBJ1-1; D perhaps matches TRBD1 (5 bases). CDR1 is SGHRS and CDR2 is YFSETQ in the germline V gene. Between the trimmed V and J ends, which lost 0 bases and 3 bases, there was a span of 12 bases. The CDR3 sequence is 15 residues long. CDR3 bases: TGCGCCAGCAGCTTGGATGGGGGACCATACACTGAAGCTTTCTTT. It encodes CASSLDGGPYTEAFF.

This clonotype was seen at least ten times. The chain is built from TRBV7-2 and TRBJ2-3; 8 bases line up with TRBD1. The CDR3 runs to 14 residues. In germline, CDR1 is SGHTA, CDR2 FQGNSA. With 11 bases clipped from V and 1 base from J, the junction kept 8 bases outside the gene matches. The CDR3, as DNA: TGTGCCGGATCGACAGGGGCCCGCACAGATACGCAGTATTTT. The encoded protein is CAGSTGARTDTQYF.

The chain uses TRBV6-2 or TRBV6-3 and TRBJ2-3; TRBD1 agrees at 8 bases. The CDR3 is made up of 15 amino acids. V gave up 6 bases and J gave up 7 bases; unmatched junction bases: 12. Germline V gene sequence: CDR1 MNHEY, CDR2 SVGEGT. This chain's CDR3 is CASRLDRGGPHTQYF. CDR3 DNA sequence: TGTGCCAGCAGACTCGACAGGGGCGGTCCCCATACGCAGTATTTT.

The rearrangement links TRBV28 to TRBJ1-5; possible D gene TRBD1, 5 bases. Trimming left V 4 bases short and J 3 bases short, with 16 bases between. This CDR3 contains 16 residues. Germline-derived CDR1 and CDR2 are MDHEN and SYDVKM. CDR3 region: CASSSLQTANNQPQHF. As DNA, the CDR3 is TGTGCCAGCAGTTCCCTTCAGACAGCCAACAATCAGCCCCAGCATTTT.

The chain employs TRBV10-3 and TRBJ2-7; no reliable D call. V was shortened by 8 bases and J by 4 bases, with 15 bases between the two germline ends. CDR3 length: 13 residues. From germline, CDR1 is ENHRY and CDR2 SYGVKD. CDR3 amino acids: CAISSTKGYEQYF. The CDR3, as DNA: TGTGCCATCTCGAGCACCAAGGGATACGAGCAGTACTTC.

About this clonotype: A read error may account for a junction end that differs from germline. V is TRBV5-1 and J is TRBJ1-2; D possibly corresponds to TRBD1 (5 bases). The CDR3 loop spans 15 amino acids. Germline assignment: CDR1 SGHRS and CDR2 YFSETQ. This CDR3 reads CANSWGDSSGGGYTF. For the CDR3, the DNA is TGCGCCAACAGCTGGGGGGACTCCAGTGGGGGTGGCTACACCTTC.

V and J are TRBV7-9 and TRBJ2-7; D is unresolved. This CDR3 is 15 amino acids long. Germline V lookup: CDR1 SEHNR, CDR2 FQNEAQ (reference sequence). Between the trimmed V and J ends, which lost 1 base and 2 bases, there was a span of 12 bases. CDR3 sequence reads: CASSLGGSLPYEQYF. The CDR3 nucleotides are TGTGCCAGCAGCTTAGGCGGCAGTTTACCCTACGAGCAGTACTTC.

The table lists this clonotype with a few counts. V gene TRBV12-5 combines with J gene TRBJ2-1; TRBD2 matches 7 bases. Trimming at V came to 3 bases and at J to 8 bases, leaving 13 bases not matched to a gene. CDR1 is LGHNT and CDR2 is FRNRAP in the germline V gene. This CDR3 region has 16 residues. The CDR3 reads CASGFAPAGVAHEQFF. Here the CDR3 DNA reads TGTGCTAGTGGTTTTGCACCCGCGGGGGTAGCCCATGAGCAGTTCTTC.

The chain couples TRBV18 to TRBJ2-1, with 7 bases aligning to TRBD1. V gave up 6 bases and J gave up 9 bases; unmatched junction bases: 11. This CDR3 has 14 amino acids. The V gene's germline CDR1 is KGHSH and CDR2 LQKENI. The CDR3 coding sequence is TGTGCCAGCTCCTGGGACAGATCCTTGGGTGAGCAGTTCTTC. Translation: CASSWDRSLGEQFF. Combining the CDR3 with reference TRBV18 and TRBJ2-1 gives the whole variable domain NAGVMQNPRHLVRRRGQEARLRCSPMKGHSHVYWYRQLPEEGLKFMVYLQKENIIDESGMPKERFSAEFPKEGPSILRIQQVVRGDSAAYFCASSWDRSLGEQFFGPGTRLTVL.

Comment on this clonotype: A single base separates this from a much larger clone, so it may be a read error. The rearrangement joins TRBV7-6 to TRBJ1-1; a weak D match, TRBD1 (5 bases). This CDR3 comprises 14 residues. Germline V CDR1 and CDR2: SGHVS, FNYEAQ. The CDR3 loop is CTSRAGGVNTEAFF. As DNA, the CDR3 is TGTACCAGCAGGGCCGGGGGAGTGAACACTGAAGCTTTCTTT.

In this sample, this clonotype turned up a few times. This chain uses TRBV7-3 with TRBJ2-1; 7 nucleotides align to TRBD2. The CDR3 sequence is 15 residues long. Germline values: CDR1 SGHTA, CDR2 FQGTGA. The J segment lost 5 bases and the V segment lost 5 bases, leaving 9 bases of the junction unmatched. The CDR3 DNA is TGTGCCAGCAGCGCCCCGGGGGGTGTCAACAATGAGCAGTTCTTC. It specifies CASSAPGGVNNEQFF. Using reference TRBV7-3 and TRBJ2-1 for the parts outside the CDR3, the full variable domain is GAGVSQTPSNKVTEKGKYVELRCDPISGHTALYWYRQSLGQGPEFLIYFQGTGAADDSGLPNDRFFAVRPEGSVSTLKIQRTERGDSAVYLCASSAPGGVNNEQFFGPGTRLTVL.

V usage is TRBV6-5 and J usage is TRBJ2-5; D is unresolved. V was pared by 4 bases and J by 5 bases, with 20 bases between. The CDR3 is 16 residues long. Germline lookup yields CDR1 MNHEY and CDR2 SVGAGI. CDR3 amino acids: CASSSASLWARETQYF. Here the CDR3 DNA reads TGTGCCAGCAGTTCCGCCTCTCTTTGGGCACGGGAGACCCAGTACTTC.

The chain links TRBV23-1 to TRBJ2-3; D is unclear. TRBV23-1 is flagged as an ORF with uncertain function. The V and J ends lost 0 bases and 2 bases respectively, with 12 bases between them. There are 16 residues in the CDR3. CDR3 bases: TGCGCCAGCAGTCAATCGGGTCCCGTCCTCACAGATACGCAGTATTTT. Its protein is CASSQSGPVLTDTQYF.